The subject of this entry is one T cell receptor beta chain. This sample is drawn from a study of T cells in Graves' hyperthyroidism and ophthalmopathy. Study-level information: Peripheral blood was obtained at initial diagnosis, preceding any treatment.

Disease lasting under 3 months, a NOSPECS grade of at least 4, and a Clinical Activity Score of at least 3 were features of the ophthalmopathy patients. The authors took PBMCs from over 8.5 ml fresh peripheral blood. CDR3 length: 14 amino acids. J was trimmed by 4 bases and V by 5 bases; bases with no gene match: 7. Germline V lookup: CDR1 MNHEY, CDR2 SMNVEV (reference sequence). The source material, RNA transcripts, was used to amplify TCR beta CDR3 regions. HTBI primers were the set used in a first-round RT-PCR of the TCR CDR3. MiXCR was run by TCRdb on the multiplex PCR reads, yielding one entry per CDR3 protein. The sample holds 250,000 to 350,000 distinct CDR3 sequences, 22% seen once.

The source material was blood. The chain is built from TRBV27 and TRBJ1-2; TRBD1 matches 7 bases. The source is a man aged 25 to 40 with Graves' ophthalmopathy. The CDR3 nucleotides read TGTGCCAGCAGTCCGACAGGGATTAGCTATGGCTACACCTTC. It codes for CASSPTGISYGYTF.